These T cell receptor beta chains were read from a single sample in a study of shared clonotypes between healthy human individuals. Produced via immunoSEQ multiplex PCR; TCRdb's table is partial and in-frame only. Of around 1.1 million clones in the sample, approximately 80% were seen once. The sequencing sample was made of memory CD4+ T cells from PBMCs. These receptors originate from a young man in good health. Some clones in this sample may be carry-over from other donors' samples. The CDR3 runs from the conserved cysteine through the conserved F or W. D genes are given only for firm matches. Not every row has a clone size; where given, it reads once, few, many or a size class.

TRBD1,NA,TRBV2,TRBJ1-4,CASSDPTGVSEKLFF,TGTGCCAGCAGTGACCCGACAGGGGTCAGCGAAAAACTGTTTTTT
NA,NA,TRBV10-2,TRBJ1-2,CASSEWVIPGYGYTF,TGCGCCAGCAGTGAGTGGGTGATTCCGGGCTATGGCTACACCTTC
NA,few,TRBV5-4,TRBJ1-2,CASSWGPGAETNYGYTF,TGTGCCAGCAGCTGGGGACCCGGGGCGGAGACAAACTATGGCTACACCTTC
NA,NA,TRBV5-1,TRBJ2-5,CASSLLQGIHQETQYF,TGCGCCAGCAGCTTGTTGCAGGGGATACACCAAGAGACCCAGTACTTC
TRBD1,NA,TRBV14,TRBJ1-1,CASSQNRGGNTEAFF,TGTGCCAGCAGCCAAAACAGGGGGGGGAACACTGAAGCTTTCTTT
NA,NA,TRBV19,TRBJ1-5,CASSLIPAGNQPQHF,TGTGCCAGTAGCCTTATACCTGCGGGGAATCAGCCCCAGCATTTT
NA,NA,TRBV19,TRBJ1-5,CATTKRGPPREAQHF,TGTGCCACGACCAAGAGGGGACCTCCGAGGGAGGCCCAGCATTTT
TRBD2,NA,TRBV5-1,TRBJ2-1,CASRRETSGVRNEQFF,TGCGCCAGCCGTAGAGAGACTAGCGGGGTGCGCAATGAGCAGTTCTTC
NA,NA,TRBV4-3,TRBJ1-4,CASSQDTGTGLGEKLFF,TGCGCCAGCAGCCAAGATACGGGAACAGGGCTCGGTGAAAAACTGTTTTTT
NA,NA,TRBV25-1,TRBJ2-5,CASSDPRQLQETQYF,TGTGCCAGCAGTGACCCTAGACAGCTTCAAGAGACCCAGTACTTC
NA,NA,TRBV7-8,TRBJ2-7,CASSFIRGRGSYEQYF,TGTGCCAGCAGCTTCATAAGGGGCAGGGGCTCCTACGAGCAGTACTTC
NA,NA,TRBV7-9,TRBJ2-2,CASSRDRDSGELFF,TGTGCCAGCAGCCGCGACCGGGACTCCGGGGAGCTGTTTTTT
TRBD1,few,TRBV18,TRBJ1-5,CASSPGNRGVPQHF,TGTGCCAGCTCACCCGGTAACAGGGGGGTGCCCCAGCATTTT
NA,few,TRBV18,TRBJ1-1,CASSLGQQGNTEAFF,TGTGCCAGCTCACTGGGACAACAGGGGAACACTGAAGCTTTCTTT
NA,once,TRBV28,TRBJ1-2,CASSIQTDLSPYGYTF,TGTGCCAGCAGTATCCAGACAGACCTATCGCCCTATGGCTACACCTTC
NA,many,TRBV7-8,TRBJ2-3,CASNPQGRPSDTQYF,TGTGCCAGCAACCCACAGGGTCGCCCATCAGATACGCAGTATTTT
NA,NA,TRBV7-9,TRBJ2-5,CASSTARGPETQYF,TGTGCCAGCAGCACGGCTCGGGGGCCGGAGACCCAGTACTTC
TRBD2,NA,TRBV28,TRBJ2-7,CASSFSGALEQYF,TGTGCCAGCAGTTTTAGCGGGGCCCTCGAGCAGTACTTC
TRBD1,NA,TRBV12-5,TRBJ1-2,CASGRGPSYGYTF,TGTGCTAGTGGCAGGGGGCCAAGCTATGGCTACACCTTC
NA,NA,TRBV28,TRBJ2-7,CASSPPDSRGSYEQYF,TGTGCCAGCAGTCCGCCTGATTCTCGGGGGTCCTACGAGCAGTACTTC
NA,NA,TRBV6-1,TRBJ2-7,CASSETSSYEQYF,TGTGCCAGCAGTGAAACAAGCTCCTACGAGCAGTACTTC
TRBD1,few,TRBV5-5,TRBJ2-2,CASSSGQGSFGTGELFF,TGTGCCAGCAGCTCGGGACAGGGTAGTTTTGGCACCGGGGAGCTGTTTTTT
TRBD2,NA,TRBV7-9,TRBJ2-7,CASSPPRGTSGILYEQYF,TGTGCCAGCAGCCCACCACGGGGGACTAGCGGGATCCTCTACGAGCAGTACTTC
TRBD2,NA,TRBV27,TRBJ2-3,CASMRLADKPTDTQYF,TGTGCCAGCATGCGGCTAGCGGATAAACCAACAGATACGCAGTATTTT
NA,NA,TRBV20-1,TRBJ1-2,CSARNLGGYTF,TGCAGTGCTCGGAACCTCGGAGGCTACACCTTC
NA,NA,TRBV29-1,TRBJ1-4,CSVWGGTNEKLFF,TGCAGCGTGTGGGGAGGAACTAATGAAAAACTGTTTTTT
NA,NA,TRBV29-1,TRBJ2-7,CSVEQRVGEQYF,TGCAGCGTTGAACAGCGGGTGGGCGAGCAGTACTTC
NA,NA,TRBV18,TRBJ2-1,CASSPIAEQFF,TGTGCCAGCTCACCGATCGCTGAGCAGTTCTTC
NA,NA,TRBV19,TRBJ2-4,CASSIWGGTDIQYF,TGTGCCAGTAGTATTTGGGGGGGCACGGACATTCAGTACTTC
TRBD1,NA,TRBV11-3,TRBJ2-5,CASSPTNRDRGGETQYF,TGTGCCAGCAGCCCGACAAACCGGGACAGGGGTGGGGAGACCCAGTACTTC
NA,NA,TRBV4-1,TRBJ2-7,CASSQPGASYEQYF,TGCGCCAGCAGCCAGCCCGGGGCTTCCTACGAGCAGTACTTC
TRBD1,NA,TRBV6-1,TRBJ2-3,CADRAQLSTDTQYF,TGTGCAGACAGGGCCCAACTTAGCACAGATACGCAGTATTTT
NA,NA,TRBV28,TRBJ2-7,CASSLPPRPYEQYF,TGTGCCAGCAGTTTACCTCCCAGACCCTACGAGCAGTACTTC
TRBD2,NA,TRBV7-9,TRBJ2-4,CASSLAAGGGNIQYF,TGTGCCAGCAGCTTAGCCGCGGGAGGGGGCAACATTCAGTACTTC
TRBD2,NA,TRBV27,TRBJ2-1,CASSSGRSGEQFF,TGTGCCAGCAGTAGCGGGAGATCGGGCGAGCAGTTCTTC
NA,NA,TRBV2,TRBJ2-3,CASQLTGVRTDTQYF,TGTGCCAGCCAACTTACAGGCGTTCGGACAGATACGCAGTATTTT
TRBD1,NA,TRBV6-5,TRBJ1-2,CASRGRGRGGYTF,TGTGCCAGCAGGGGAAGGGGGCGCGGTGGCTACACCTTC
TRBD1,NA,TRBV28,TRBJ2-2,CASRPGQGTGELFF,TGTGCCAGCAGGCCGGGACAGGGGACCGGGGAGCTGTTTTTT
NA,NA,TRBV4-1,TRBJ1-4,CASSQDGGAIVNEKLFF,TGCGCCAGCAGCCAAGATGGGGGGGCGATAGTTAATGAAAAACTGTTTTTT
TRBD1,NA,TRBV5-4,TRBJ2-2,CASSLATGGGELFF,TGTGCCAGCAGCTTGGCGACAGGGGGCGGGGAGCTGTTTTTT
TRBD2,few,TRBV27,TRBJ2-7,CASSLLRGRGSGEQYF,TGTGCCAGCAGTTTACTACGCGGGAGGGGGTCGGGCGAGCAGTACTTC
NA,NA,TRBV19,TRBJ2-2,CASSGRGTGELFF,TGTGCCAGTAGTGGACGGGGCACCGGGGAGCTGTTTTTT
TRBD1,NA,TRBV30,TRBJ2-3,CAWGRGTGGSTDTQYF,TGTGCCTGGGGCCGAGGGACAGGGGGATCCACAGATACGCAGTATTTT
NA,once,TRBV5-7,TRBJ1-1,CASSLLGVLDTEAFF,TGTGCCAGCAGCTTGTTGGGAGTCCTGGACACTGAAGCTTTCTTT
TRBD2,NA,TRBV5-1,TRBJ2-2,CASSLDFSGSGELFF,TGCGCCAGCAGCTTGGATTTTAGCGGGAGCGGGGAGCTGTTTTTT
TRBD1,NA,TRBV2,TRBJ1-1,CASASGGNTEAFF,TGTGCCAGCGCCTCAGGGGGCAACACTGAAGCTTTCTTT
TRBD1,NA,TRBV9,TRBJ2-1,CASSVGETGGSYNEQFF,TGTGCCAGCAGCGTAGGCGAGACAGGGGGCTCCTACAATGAGCAGTTCTTC
NA,NA,TRBV4-1,TRBJ1-5,CASSQDLSRPQHF,TGCGCCAGCAGCCAAGATCTGTCCCGGCCCCAGCATTTT
NA,NA,TRBV7-2,TRBJ2-7,CASSLDGTPGRQYF,TGTGCCAGCAGCTTAGACGGCACCCCTGGGCGGCAGTACTTC
NA,NA,TRBV19,TRBJ2-3,CASWDFTDTQYF,TGTGCCAGTTGGGACTTTACAGATACGCAGTATTTT
NA,NA,TRBV7-2,TRBJ2-4,CASSLAGQNIQYF,TGTGCCAGCAGCTTAGCGGGGCAAAACATTCAGTACTTC
NA,NA,TRBV9,TRBJ2-3,CASSAPGTLTDTQYF,TGTGCCAGCAGCGCACCCGGGACGCTAACAGATACGCAGTATTTT